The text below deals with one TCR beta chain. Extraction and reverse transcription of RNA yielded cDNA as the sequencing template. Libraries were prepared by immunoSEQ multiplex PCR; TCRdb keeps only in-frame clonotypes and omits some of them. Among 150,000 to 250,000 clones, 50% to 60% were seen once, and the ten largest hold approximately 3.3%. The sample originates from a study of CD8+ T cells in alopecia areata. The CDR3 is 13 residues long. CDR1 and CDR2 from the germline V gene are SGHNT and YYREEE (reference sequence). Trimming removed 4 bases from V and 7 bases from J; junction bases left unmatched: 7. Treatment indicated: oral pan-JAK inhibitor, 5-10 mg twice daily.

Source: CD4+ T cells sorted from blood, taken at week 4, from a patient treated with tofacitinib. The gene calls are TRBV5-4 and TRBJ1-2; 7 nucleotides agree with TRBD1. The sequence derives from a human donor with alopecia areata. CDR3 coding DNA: TGTGCCAGCAGCGCCACCGACAGGGCTGGCTACACCTTC. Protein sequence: CASSATDRAGYTF.